This entry features one TCR beta chain sequence. The antigen is undetermined. Treatment noted: roughly 19 received Ad26.COV2.S at low or high dose, single or two shots; about 5 received placebo; per-sample allocation not given. The samples date from day 63 after the first vaccine or placebo injection. The length of the CDR3 is 15 residues. CDR1 and CDR2 (germline): LGHNA, YSLEER. Trimming cost V 0 bases and J 3 bases, with 11 bases left between them. The sample belongs to a study of Ad26.COV2.S vaccination and SARS-CoV-2 variants. The protocol was immunoSEQ multiplex PCR, while the TCRdb copy is restricted to in-frame clones and leaves out a portion. The table has around 380,000 clones, 88% seen once. Study results and caveats: Participants given vaccine showed non-spike TCR breadth similar to that of placebo recipients.

V and J are TRBV4-3 and TRBJ1-2; D uncertain. The specimen comprised peripheral blood, sampled in a trial of Ad26.COV2.S vaccine versus placebo. The clonotype comes from a person between 18 and 65 years old who received the Ad26.COV2.S COVID-19 vaccine or a placebo. The CDR3 loop is CASSQDGSNHYGYTF. The CDR3 coding sequence is TGCGCCAGCAGCCAAGATGGGAGTAATCACTATGGCTACACCTTC.